The clone carrying this T cell receptor beta chain occurred once. The CDR3 is 17 residues long. Normal lung was sampled as far from the tumour as possible, at least 3 cm. DNA was extracted from unsorted cell suspensions stored frozen. The sample is drawn from a study of immune cell composition in non-small cell lung cancer. Method: immunoSEQ multiplex PCR; TCRdb's copy keeps in-frame clones and lacks some. The sample consists of under 4,000 clones, nearly 80% of them appearing once. The V call is TRBV21-1, the J call TRBJ1-5; TRBD1 reflects the table's D call only, with no check against the DNA. TRBV21-1 is a pseudogene. This TCR derives from a human donor with non-small cell lung cancer. The donor label of this sample is uncertain. Sequencing was done on a sample of non-adjacent lung tissue. The CDR3 reads CASSSRDRGPPNQPQHF. The CDR3 nucleotides are TGTGCCAGCAGCAGCCGGGACAGGGGTCCTCCGAATCAGCCCCAGCATTTT.